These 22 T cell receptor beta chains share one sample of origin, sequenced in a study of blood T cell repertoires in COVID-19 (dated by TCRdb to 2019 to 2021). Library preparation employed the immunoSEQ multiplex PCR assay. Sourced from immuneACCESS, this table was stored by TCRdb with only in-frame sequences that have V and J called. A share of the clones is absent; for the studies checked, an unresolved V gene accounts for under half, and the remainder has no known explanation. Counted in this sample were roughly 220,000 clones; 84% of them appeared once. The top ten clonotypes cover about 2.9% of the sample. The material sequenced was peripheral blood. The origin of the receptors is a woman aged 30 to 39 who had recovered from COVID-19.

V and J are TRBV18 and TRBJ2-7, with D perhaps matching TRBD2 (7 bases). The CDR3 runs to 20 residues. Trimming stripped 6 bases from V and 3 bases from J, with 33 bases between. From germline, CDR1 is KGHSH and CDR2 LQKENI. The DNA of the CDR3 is TGTGCCAGCTCCCGAGTCGGGCGGCGAGGGGGTCGGGGGGACCTCTACGAGCAGTACTTC. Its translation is CASSRVGRRGGRGDLYEQYF.

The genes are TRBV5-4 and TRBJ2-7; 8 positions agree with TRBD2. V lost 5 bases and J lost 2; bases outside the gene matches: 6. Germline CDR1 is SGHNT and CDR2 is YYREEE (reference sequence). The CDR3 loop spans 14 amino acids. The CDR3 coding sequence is TGTGCCAGCAGAAGGGCGGGAGGCACCTACGAGCAGTACTTC. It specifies CASRRAGGTYEQYF.

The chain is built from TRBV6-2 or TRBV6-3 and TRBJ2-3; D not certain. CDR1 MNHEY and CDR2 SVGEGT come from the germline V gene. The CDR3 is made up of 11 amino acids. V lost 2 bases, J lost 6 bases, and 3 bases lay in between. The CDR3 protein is CASSYEDTQYF. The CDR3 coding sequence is TGTGCCAGCAGTTACGAGGATACGCAGTATTTT.

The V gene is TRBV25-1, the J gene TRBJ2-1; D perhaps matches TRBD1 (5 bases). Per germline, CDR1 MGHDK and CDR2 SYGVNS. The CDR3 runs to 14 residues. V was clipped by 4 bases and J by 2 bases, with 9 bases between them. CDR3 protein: CASSVPGTYNEQFF. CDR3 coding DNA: TGTGCCAGCAGTGTCCCAGGGACCTACAATGAGCAGTTCTTC.

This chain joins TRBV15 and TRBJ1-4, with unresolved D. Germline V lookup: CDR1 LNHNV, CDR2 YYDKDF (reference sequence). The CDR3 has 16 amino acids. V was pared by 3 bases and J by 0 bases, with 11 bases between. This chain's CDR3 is CATSREGLATNEKLFF. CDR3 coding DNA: TGTGCCACCAGCAGGGAGGGTCTTGCAACTAATGAAAAACTGTTTTTT.

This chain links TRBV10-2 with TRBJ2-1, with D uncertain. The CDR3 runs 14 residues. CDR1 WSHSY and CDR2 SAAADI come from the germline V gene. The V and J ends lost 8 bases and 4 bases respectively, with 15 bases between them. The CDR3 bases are TGCGCCAGCCAATTCTCCGGAGATTACAATGAGCAGTTCTTC. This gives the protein CASQFSGDYNEQFF.

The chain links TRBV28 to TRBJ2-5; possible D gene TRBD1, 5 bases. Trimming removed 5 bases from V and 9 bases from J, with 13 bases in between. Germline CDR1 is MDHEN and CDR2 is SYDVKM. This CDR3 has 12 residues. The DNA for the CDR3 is TGTGCCAGCAGTGTACGACAGACCTCCCAGTACTTC. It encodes CASSVRQTSQYF. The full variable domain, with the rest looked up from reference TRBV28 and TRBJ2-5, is DVKVTQSSRYLVKRTGEKVFLECVQDMDHENMFWYRQDPGLGLRLIYFSYDVKMKEKGDIPEGYSVSREKKERFSLILESASTNQTSMYLCASSVRQTSQYFGPGTRLLVL.

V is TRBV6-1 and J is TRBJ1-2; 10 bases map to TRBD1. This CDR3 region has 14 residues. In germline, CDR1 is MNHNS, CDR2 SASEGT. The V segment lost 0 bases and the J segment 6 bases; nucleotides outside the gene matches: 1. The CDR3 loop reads CASSEATGGHGYTF. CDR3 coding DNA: TGTGCCAGCAGTGAAGCGACAGGGGGCCATGGCTACACCTTC.

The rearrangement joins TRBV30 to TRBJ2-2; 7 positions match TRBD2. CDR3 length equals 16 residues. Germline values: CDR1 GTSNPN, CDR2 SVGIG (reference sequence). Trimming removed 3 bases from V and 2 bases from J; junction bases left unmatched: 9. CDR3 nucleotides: TGTGCCTGGAGCTTACCGGGAGGCCCTAACACCGGGGAGCTGTTTTTT. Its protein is CAWSLPGGPNTGELFF.

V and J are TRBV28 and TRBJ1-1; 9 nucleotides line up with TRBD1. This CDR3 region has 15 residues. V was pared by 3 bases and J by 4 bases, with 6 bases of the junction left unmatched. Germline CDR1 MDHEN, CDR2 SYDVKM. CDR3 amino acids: CASSFRTGVVTEAFF. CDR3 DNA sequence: TGTGCCAGCAGTTTTCGGACAGGGGTTGTCACTGAAGCTTTCTTT.

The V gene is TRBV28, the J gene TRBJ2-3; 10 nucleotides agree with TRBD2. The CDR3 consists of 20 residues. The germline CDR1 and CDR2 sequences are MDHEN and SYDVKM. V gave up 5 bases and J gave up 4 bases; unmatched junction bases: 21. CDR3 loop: CASSRLAVPSGRSVSDTQYF. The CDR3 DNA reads TGTGCCAGCAGTAGACTCGCCGTGCCTAGCGGGAGATCTGTGTCAGATACGCAGTATTTT.

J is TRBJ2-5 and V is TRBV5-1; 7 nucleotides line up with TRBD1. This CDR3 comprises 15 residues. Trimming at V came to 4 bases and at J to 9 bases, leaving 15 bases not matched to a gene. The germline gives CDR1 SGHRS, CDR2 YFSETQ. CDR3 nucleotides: TGCGCCAGCAGCCCTTCGACAGGGATCTCAGGGGCCCAGTACTTC. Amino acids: CASSPSTGISGAQYF.

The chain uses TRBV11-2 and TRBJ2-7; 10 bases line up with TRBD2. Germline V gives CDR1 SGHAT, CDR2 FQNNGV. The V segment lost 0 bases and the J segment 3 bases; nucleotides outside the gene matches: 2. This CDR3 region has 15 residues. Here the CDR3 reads CASSLEKREGYEQYF. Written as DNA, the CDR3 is TGTGCCAGCAGCTTAGAAAAGCGGGAGGGCTACGAGCAGTACTTC. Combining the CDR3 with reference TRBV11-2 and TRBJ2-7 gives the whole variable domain EAGVAQSPRYKIIEKRQSVAFWCNPISGHATLYWYQQILGQGPKLLIQFQNNGVVDDSQLPKDRFSAERLKGVDSTLKIQPAKLEDSAVYLCASSLEKREGYEQYFGPGTRLTVT.

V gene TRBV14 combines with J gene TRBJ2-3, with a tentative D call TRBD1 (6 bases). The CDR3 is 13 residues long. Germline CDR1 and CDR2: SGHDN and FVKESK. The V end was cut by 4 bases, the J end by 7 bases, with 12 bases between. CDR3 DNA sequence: TGTGCCAGCAGCCCCACAGGGTTTAATACGCAGTATTTT. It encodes CASSPTGFNTQYF.

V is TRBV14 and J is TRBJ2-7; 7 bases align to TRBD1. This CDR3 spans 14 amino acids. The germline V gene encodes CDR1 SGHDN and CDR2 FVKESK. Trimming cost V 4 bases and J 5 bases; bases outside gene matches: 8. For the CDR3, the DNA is TGTGCCAGCAGCCCCCTCACAGGGGCGGACGAGCAGTACTTC. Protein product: CASSPLTGADEQYF.

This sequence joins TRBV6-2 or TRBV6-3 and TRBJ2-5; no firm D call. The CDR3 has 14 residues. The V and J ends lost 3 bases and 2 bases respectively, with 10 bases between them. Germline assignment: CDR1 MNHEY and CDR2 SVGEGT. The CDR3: CASSYQAPQETQYF. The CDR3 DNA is TGTGCCAGCAGTTATCAGGCTCCTCAAGAGACCCAGTACTTC.

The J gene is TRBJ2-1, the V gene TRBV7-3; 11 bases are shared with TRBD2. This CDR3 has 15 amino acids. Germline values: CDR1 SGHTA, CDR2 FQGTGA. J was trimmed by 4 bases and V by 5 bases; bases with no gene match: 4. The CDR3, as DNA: TGTGCCAGCAGCGACGGGACTAGCGGTTACAATGAGCAGTTCTTC. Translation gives CASSDGTSGYNEQFF.

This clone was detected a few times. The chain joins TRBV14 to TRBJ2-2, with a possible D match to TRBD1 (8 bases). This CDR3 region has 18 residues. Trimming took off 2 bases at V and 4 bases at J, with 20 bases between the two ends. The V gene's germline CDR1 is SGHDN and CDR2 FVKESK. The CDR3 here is CASSQTGGSGIATGELFF. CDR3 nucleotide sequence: TGTGCCAGCAGCCAAACAGGGGGAAGCGGGATTGCCACCGGGGAGCTGTTTTTT.

CDR3: CASSLRMGHIYNEQFF. The CDR3, as DNA: TGTGCCAGCAGCCTACGGATGGGGCACATCTACAATGAGCAGTTCTTC. V usage is TRBV14 and J usage is TRBJ2-1, with a possible D match to TRBD1 (5 bases). Germline lookup yields CDR1 SGHDN and CDR2 FVKESK. The CDR3 spans 16 residues. Trimming left V 4 bases short and J 3 bases short, with 16 bases between.

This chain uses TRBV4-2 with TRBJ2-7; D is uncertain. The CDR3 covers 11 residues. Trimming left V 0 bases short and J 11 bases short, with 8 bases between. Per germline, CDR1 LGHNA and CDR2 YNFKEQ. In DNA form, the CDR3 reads TGTGCCAGCAGCCAAGACTTGAGGAAGTACTTC. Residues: CASSQDLRKYF.

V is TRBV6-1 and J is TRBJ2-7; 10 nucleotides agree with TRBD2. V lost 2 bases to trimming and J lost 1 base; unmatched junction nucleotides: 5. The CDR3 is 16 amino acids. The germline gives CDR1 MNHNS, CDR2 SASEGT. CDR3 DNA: TGTGCCAGCAGTGAATTAACTAGCGGGACTTCCTACGAGCAGTACTTC. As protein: CASSELTSGTSYEQYF.

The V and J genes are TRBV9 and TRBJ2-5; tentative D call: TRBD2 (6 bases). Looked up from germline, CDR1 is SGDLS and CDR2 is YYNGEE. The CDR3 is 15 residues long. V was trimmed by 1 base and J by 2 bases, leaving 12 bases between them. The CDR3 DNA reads TGTGCCAGCAGCGTAACGCCGGCGGGACAAGAGACCCAGTACTTC. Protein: CASSVTPAGQETQYF.